The rows below give T cell receptor beta chains drawn from one sample of a study of cytomegalovirus exposure and HLA in healthy donors. Clones were sequenced by immunoSEQ multiplex PCR, and TCRdb holds only the in-frame ones, with some missing. The sample carries 150,000 to 200,000 clones, around 79% recorded once. Specimen: PBMCs. The receptors stem from a woman between 50 and 59 years old in good health and CMV-seronegative. The CDR3 runs from the conserved cysteine through the conserved F or W. D genes are given only for firm matches. A clone size is listed for some rows: how often the clone was seen (once, few, many), or a class if it is expanded.

clone_size j_call v_call d_call cdr3_aa cdr3_nt
NA TRBJ2-1 TRBV9 TRBD2 CASSVETSGGYNEQFF TGTGCCAGCAGCGTAGAGACTAGCGGGGGGTACAATGAGCAGTTCTTC
NA TRBJ2-7 TRBV6-1 NA CASIDRGANYEQYF TGTGCCAGCATCGATCGCGGGGCGAACTACGAGCAGTACTTC
NA TRBJ1-1 TRBV9 TRBD1 CASRVGTGGHTEAFF TGTGCCAGCAGGGTGGGGACAGGGGGACACACTGAAGCTTTCTTT
NA TRBJ1-2 TRBV6-5 NA CASSEGALPGYTF TGTGCCAGCAGTGAAGGGGCCTTGCCAGGCTACACCTTC
NA TRBJ1-2 TRBV7-9 TRBD1 CASSLGTGDLHSNYGYTF TGTGCCAGCAGCTTGGGGACAGGGGATCTCCACTCTAACTATGGCTACACCTTC
NA TRBJ2-1 TRBV9 NA CASSDQQGTSSYNEQFF TGTGCCAGCAGCGACCAGCAGGGGACAAGCTCCTACAATGAGCAGTTCTTC
NA TRBJ1-1 TRBV6-6 NA CASSPTGTEAFF TGTGCCAGCAGTCCTACTGGCACTGAAGCTTTCTTT
NA TRBJ2-7 TRBV7-9 NA CASSLVYEQYF TGTGCCAGCAGCCTCGTATACGAGCAGTACTTC
NA TRBJ1-6 TRBV2 NA CASNSGVTYNSPLHF TGTGCCAGCAATTCAGGGGTGACCTATAATTCACCCCTCCACTTT
few TRBJ1-1 TRBV4-3 NA CASSHTGSPGNTEAFF TGCGCCAGCAGCCATACAGGGTCCCCGGGTAACACTGAAGCTTTCTTT
few TRBJ1-1 TRBV10-3 NA CAISTQGDTEAFF TGTGCCATCAGTACTCAGGGCGACACTGAAGCTTTCTTT
NA TRBJ2-5 TRBV29-1 TRBD2 CSVEGGIAGTVETQYF TGCAGCGTTGAAGGGGGAATAGCGGGGACGGTTGAGACCCAGTACTTC
NA TRBJ2-5 TRBV5-1 TRBD2 CASTALAGGQETQYF TGCGCCAGCACCGCCCTAGCGGGAGGGCAGGAGACCCAGTACTTC
NA TRBJ2-5 TRBV6-5 NA CASSYGGRGETQYF TGTGCCAGCAGTTACGGCGGCAGGGGAGAGACCCAGTACTTC
NA TRBJ1-5 TRBV4-2 NA CASSQGGDSNQPQHF TGTGCCAGCAGCCAAGGTGGGGACTCCAATCAGCCCCAGCATTTT
NA TRBJ1-1 TRBV7-9 NA CASSTSILTVNTEAFF TGTGCCAGCAGCACATCAATACTGACAGTGAACACTGAAGCTTTCTTT
NA TRBJ2-3 TRBV9 NA CASSVDGPTDTQYF TGTGCCAGCAGCGTAGACGGTCCCACAGATACGCAGTATTTT
NA TRBJ1-2 TRBV28 NA CASRAMGRVDYGYTF TGTGCCAGCAGGGCAATGGGGAGGGTGGACTATGGCTACACCTTC
NA TRBJ1-3 TRBV2 NA CASSDGGFITSSGNTIYF TGTGCCAGCAGTGACGGGGGATTCATCACGAGCTCTGGAAACACCATATATTTT
NA TRBJ1-2 TRBV2 NA CASSDSYGYTF TGTGCCAGCAGTGACAGCTATGGCTACACCTTC
NA TRBJ1-1 TRBV7-9 NA CASRDRYVNTEAFF TGTGCCAGCAGAGACAGATACGTGAACACTGAAGCTTTCTTT
NA TRBJ2-7 TRBV27 TRBD1 CVLLRGLPYEQYF TGTGTTCTGTTAAGGGGGCTACCTTACGAGCAGTACTTC
NA TRBJ1-5 TRBV27 NA CASRLGKGQPQHF TGTGCCAGCAGGCTGGGAAAGGGGCAGCCCCAGCATTTT
NA TRBJ2-3 TRBV6-5 NA CASSPGRGSTDTQYF TGTGCCAGCAGCCCGGGGCGGGGAAGCACAGATACGCAGTATTTT